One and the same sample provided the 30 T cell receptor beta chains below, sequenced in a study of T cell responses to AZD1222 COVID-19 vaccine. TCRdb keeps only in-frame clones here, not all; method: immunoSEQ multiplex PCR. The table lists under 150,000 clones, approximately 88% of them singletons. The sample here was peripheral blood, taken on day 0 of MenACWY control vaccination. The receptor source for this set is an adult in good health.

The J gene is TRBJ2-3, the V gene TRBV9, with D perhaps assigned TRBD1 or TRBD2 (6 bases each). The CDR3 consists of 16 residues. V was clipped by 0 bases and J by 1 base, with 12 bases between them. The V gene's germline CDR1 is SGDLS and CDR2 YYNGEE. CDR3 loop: CASSVAGQRGTDTQYF. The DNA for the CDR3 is TGTGCCAGCAGCGTAGCTGGACAGCGGGGCACAGATACGCAGTATTTT.

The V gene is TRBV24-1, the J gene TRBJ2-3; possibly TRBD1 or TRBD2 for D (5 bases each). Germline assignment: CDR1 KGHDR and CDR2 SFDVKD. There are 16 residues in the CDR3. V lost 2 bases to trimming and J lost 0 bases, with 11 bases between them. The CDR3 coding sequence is TGTGCCACCAGTGATTCCGGGACGGTAAGCACAGATACGCAGTATTTT. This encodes CATSDSGTVSTDTQYF.

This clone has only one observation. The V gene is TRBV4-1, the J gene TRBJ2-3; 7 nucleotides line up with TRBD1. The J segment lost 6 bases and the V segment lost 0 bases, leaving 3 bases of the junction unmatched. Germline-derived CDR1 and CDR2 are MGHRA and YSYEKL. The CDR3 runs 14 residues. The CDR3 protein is CASSQERGRDTQYF. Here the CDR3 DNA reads TGCGCCAGCAGCCAAGAGAGGGGGCGGGATACGCAGTATTTT.

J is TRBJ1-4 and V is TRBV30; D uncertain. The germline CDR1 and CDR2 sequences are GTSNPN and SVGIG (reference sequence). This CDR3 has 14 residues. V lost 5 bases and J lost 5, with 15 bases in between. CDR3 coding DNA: TGTGCCTGGGCGCGGGCCCCGGGAAATGAAAAACTGTTTTTT. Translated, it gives CAWARAPGNEKLFF.

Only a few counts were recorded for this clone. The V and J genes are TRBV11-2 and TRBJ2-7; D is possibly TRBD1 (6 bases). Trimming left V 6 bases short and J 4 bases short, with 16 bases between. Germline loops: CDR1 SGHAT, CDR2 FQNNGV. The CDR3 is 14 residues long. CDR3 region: CASRRPGQGYEQYF. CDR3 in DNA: TGTGCCAGCAGACGTCCGGGACAAGGTTACGAGCAGTACTTC. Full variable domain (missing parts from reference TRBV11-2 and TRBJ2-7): EAGVAQSPRYKIIEKRQSVAFWCNPISGHATLYWYQQILGQGPKLLIQFQNNGVVDDSQLPKDRFSAERLKGVDSTLKIQPAKLEDSAVYLCASRRPGQGYEQYFGPGTRLTVT.

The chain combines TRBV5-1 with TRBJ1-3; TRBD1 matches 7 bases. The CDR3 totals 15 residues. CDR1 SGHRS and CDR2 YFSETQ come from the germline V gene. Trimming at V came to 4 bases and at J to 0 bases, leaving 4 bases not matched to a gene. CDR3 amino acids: CASSPGTVSGNTIYF. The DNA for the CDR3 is TGCGCCAGCAGCCCGGGGACAGTCTCTGGAAACACCATATATTTT.

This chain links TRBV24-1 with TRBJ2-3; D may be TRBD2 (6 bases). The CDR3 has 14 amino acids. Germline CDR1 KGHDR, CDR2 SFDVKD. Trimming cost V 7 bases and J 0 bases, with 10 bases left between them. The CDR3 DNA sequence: TGTGCCACCAGAGCAGGGACTAGCACAGATACGCAGTATTTT. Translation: CATRAGTSTDTQYF.

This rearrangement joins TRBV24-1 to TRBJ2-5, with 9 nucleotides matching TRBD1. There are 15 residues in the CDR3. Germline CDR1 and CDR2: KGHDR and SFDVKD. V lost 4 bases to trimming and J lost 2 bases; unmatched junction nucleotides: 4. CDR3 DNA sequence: TGTGCCACCAGTGACCCAGGGACAGGGCAAGAGACCCAGTACTTC. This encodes CATSDPGTGQETQYF.

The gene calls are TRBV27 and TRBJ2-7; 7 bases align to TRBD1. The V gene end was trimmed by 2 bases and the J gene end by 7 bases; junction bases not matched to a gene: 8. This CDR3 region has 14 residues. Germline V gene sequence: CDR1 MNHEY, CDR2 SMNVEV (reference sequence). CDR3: CASSLRQGVVEQYF. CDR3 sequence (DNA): TGTGCCAGCAGTTTAAGGCAGGGGGTCGTTGAGCAGTACTTC.

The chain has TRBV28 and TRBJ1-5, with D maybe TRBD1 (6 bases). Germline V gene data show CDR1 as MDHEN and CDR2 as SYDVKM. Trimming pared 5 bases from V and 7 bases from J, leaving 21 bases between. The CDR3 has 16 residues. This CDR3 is CASSPTMQGWGQPQHF. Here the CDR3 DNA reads TGTGCCAGCAGTCCAACCATGCAGGGGTGGGGGCAGCCCCAGCATTTT.

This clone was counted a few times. The CDR3 sequence: CASSQDPGTSGTDTQYF. As DNA, the CDR3 is TGCGCCAGCAGCCAAGATCCTGGGACTAGCGGAACAGATACGCAGTATTTT. The chain links TRBV4-1 to TRBJ2-3, with TRBD2 matching over 11 bases. The germline CDR1 and CDR2 sequences are MGHRA and YSYEKL. V lost 0 bases, J lost 3 bases, and 5 bases stayed unmatched. This CDR3 spans 17 amino acids.

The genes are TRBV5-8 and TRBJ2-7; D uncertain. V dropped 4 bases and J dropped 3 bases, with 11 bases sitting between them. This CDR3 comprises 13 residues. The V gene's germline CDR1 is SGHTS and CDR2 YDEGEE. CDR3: CASSQTEFYEQYF. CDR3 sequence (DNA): TGTGCCAGCAGCCAGACCGAGTTCTACGAGCAGTACTTC.

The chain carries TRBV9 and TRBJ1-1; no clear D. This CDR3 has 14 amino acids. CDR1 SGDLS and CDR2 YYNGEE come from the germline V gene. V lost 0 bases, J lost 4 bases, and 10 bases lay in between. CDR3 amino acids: CASSVGDVATEAFF. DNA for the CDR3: TGTGCCAGCAGCGTAGGAGACGTAGCCACTGAAGCTTTCTTT.

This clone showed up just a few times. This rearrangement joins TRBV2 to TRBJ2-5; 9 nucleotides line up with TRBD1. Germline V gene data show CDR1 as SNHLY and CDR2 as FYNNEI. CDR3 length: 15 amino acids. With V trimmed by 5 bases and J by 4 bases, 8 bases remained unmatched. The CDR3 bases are TGTGCCAGCAGTCGGACAGGGGAATTGGGAGAGACCCAGTACTTC. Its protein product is CASSRTGELGETQYF.

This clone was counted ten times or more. CDR3 in DNA: TGTGCCAGCAGGTCTGACAGTGGGGATTCACCCCTCCACTTT. It codes for CASRSDSGDSPLHF. V gene TRBV5-4 combines with J gene TRBJ1-6, with a possible D match to TRBD1 (5 bases). This CDR3 has 14 residues. V lost 5 bases, J lost 8 bases, and 14 bases lay in between. Germline V gene lookup returns CDR1 SGHNT and CDR2 YYREEE (reference sequence).

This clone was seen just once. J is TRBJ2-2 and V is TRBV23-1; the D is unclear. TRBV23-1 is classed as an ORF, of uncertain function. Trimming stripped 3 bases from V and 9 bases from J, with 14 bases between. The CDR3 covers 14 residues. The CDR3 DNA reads TGCGCCAGCAGTCACAGATTTAGCCCCCGGGAGCTGTTTTTT. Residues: CASSHRFSPRELFF.

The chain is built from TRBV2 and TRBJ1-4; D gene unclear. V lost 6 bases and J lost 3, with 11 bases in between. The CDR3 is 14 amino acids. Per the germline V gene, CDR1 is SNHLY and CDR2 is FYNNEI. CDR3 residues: CASRTYGPNEKLFF. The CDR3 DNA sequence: TGTGCCAGCAGAACATACGGACCTAATGAAAAACTGTTTTTT. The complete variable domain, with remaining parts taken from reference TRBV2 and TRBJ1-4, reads EPEVTQTPSHQVTQMGQEVILRCVPISNHLYFYWYRQILGQKVEFLVSFYNNEISEKSEIFDDQFSVERPDGSNFTLKIRSTKLEDSAMYFCASRTYGPNEKLFFGSGTQLSVL.

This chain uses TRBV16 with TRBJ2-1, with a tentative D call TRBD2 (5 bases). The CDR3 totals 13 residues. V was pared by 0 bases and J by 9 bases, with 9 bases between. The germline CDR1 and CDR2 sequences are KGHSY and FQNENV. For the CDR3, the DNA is TGTGCCAGCAGCCAATCTCCCGCGGGTGAGCAGTTCTTC. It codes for CASSQSPAGEQFF.

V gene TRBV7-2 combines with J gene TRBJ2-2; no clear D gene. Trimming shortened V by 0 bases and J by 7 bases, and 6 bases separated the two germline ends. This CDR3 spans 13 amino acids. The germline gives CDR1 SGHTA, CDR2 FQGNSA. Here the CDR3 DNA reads TGTGCCAGCAGCTTAGCGGGGTACGGGGAGCTGTTTTTT. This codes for CASSLAGYGELFF.

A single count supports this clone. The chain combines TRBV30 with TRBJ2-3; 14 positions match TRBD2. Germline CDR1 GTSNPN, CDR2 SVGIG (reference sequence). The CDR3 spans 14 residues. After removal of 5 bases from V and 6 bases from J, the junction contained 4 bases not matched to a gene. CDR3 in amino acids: CAWGTSGRLDTQYF. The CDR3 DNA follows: TGTGCCTGGGGGACTAGCGGGAGACTGGATACGCAGTATTTT.

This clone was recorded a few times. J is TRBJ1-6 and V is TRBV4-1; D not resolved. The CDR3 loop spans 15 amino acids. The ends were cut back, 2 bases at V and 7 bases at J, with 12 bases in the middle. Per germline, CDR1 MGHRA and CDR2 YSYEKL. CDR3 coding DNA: TGCGCCAGCAGCCAACTCCCCGACGGGAATTCACCCCTCCACTTT. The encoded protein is CASSQLPDGNSPLHF.

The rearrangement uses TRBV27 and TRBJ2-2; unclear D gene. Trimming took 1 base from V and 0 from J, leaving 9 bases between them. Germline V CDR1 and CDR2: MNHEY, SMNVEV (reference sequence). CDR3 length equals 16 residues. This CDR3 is CASSLLRRANTGELFF. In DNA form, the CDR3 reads TGTGCCAGCAGTTTATTACGCCGGGCGAACACCGGGGAGCTGTTTTTT.

The chain's CDR3 is CASSQTFRGTNYGYTF. In nucleotides, the CDR3 is TGCGCCAGCAGCCAGACATTTAGGGGAACTAACTATGGCTACACCTTC. The genes are TRBV4-1 and TRBJ1-2, with a tentative D call TRBD1 (5 bases). The V gene lost 3 bases and the J gene lost 0 bases, with 14 bases spanning the gap. The CDR3 runs to 16 residues. Germline CDR1 is MGHRA and CDR2 is YSYEKL.

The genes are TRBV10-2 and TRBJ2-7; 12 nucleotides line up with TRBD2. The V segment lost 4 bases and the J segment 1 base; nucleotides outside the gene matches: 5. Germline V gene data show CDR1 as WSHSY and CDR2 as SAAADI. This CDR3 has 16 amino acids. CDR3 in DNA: TGCGCCAGCAGTGGAGGACTAGCGGGAAGGTCCTACGAGCAGTACTTC. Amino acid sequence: CASSGGLAGRSYEQYF.

In DNA, the CDR3 is TGTGCCAGTAACCTCCGGGACAGCCTCGCGGGGGCCAACGTCCTGACTTTC. It codes for CASNLRDSLAGANVLTF. V and J are TRBV19 and TRBJ2-6; 7 nucleotides align to TRBD1. CDR1 LNHDA and CDR2 SQIVND come from the germline V gene (reference sequence). V trimming: 7 bases; J trimming: 4 bases; junction bases outside the gene matches: 13. The CDR3 covers 17 residues. The complete variable domain, with remaining parts taken from reference TRBV19 and TRBJ2-6, reads DGGITQSPKYLFRKEGQNVTLSCEQNLNHDAMYWYRQDPGQGLRLIYYSQIVNDFQKGDIAEGYSVSREKKESFPLTVTSAQKNPTAFYLCASNLRDSLAGANVLTFGAGSRLTVL.

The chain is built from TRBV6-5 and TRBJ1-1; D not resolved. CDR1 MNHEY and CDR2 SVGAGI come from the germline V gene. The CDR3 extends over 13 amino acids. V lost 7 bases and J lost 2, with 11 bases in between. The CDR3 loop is CASIQGFNTEAFF. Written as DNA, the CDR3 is TGTGCCAGCATCCAAGGCTTTAACACTGAAGCTTTCTTT.

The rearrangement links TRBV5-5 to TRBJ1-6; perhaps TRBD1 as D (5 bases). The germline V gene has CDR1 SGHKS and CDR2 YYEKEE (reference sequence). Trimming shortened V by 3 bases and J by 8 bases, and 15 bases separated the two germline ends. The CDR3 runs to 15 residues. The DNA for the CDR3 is TGTGCCAGCAGCTGGCGGCCTGGGGGTGATTCACCCCTCCACTTT. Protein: CASSWRPGGDSPLHF.

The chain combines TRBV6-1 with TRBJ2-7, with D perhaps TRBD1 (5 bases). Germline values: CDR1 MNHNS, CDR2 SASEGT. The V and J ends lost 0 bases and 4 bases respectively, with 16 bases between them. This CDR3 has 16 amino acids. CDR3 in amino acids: CASSEAATAPVYEQYF. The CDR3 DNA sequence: TGTGCCAGCAGTGAAGCTGCGACAGCACCAGTTTACGAGCAGTACTTC.

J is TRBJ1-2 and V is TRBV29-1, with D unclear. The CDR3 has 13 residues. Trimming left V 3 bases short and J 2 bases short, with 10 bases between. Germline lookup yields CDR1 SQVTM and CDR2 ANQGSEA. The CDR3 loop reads CSVESVPNYGYTF. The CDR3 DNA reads TGCAGCGTTGAGTCAGTCCCGAACTATGGCTACACCTTC. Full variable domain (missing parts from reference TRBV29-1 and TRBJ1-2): SAVISQKPSRDICQRGTSLTIQCQVDSQVTMMFWYRQQPGQSLTLIATANQGSEATYESGFVIDKFPISRPNLTFSTLTVSNMSPEDSSIYLCSVESVPNYGYTFGSGTRLTVV.

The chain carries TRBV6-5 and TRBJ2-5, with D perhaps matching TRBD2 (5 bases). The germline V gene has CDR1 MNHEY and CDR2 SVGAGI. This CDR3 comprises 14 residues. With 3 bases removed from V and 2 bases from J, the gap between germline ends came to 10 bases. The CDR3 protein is CASSYSRAQETQYF. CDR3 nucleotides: TGTGCCAGCAGTTATTCGCGGGCACAAGAGACCCAGTACTTC.